This T cell receptor (beta chain) was sequenced in a study of spatial heterogeneity in lung cancer. Study at large: Sequenced were any available follow-up PBMC samples, which had been obtained a median of roughly 23 months after resection. There were, on average, more than 9.5 raw-read appearances for each unique TCR and UMI combination.

As for time point: blood at routine non-recurrence follow-up after resection. Unsorted tumor, nontumor lung tissue or cryopreserved PBMC supplied the whole RNA. This clonotype was observed at least ten times. Its antigen is not identified. TCR cDNA molecules were tagged individually, and each one carried a unique molecular identifier. TCRdb processed the 5' RACE reads anew with MiXCR; each CDR3 protein has one entry. This sample has 25,000 to 30,000 distinct CDR3 sequences, with 6% found just once. The CDR3 sequence is 14 residues long. Trimming shortened V by 1 base and J by 6 bases, and 9 bases separated the two germline ends. Germline lookup yields CDR1 MNHNY and CDR2 SVGAGI (reference sequence). Overall study results and limits: Circulating ubiquitous expanded tumor TCRs were observed more frequently at resection than at follow-up.

The sequence derives from a male donor with early-stage non-small cell lung cancer. This sample comprised PBMCs, obtained at follow-up. The rearrangement uses TRBV6-6 and TRBJ2-2; D unresolved. CDR3 in DNA: TGTGCCAGCAGTTACTACCCTTGGGCCGGGGAGCTGTTTTTT. Its translation: CASSYYPWAGELFF.